The sequence of this T cell receptor (beta chain) was determined in a study of post-analysis software for immune sequencing data. The overall study: Disease trajectories encompassed relapsing-remitting, secondary progressive and progressive-relapsing multiple sclerosis. General study findings and limits: Higher frequency in patients than in controls was seen for about five TRBV segments, with TRBV5-6, TRBV5-1 and TRBV20-1 among them. Controls had significantly higher normalized Chao1 diversity than multiple sclerosis patients. F measure showed strong co-clustering of same-batch samples.

As for this clonotype: The antigen remains undetermined.

Unique molecular identifiers were built into the TCR beta cDNA libraries. Using its own MiXCR run on the PCR reads, TCRdb lists one record per CDR3 protein. Among around 250,000 distinct CDR3 sequences listed, about 38% were seen once. The CDR3 loop spans 15 amino acids. CDR1 and CDR2 from the germline V gene are SGHTA and FQGNSA. The sample taken for sequencing was blood. The gene calls are TRBV7-2 and TRBJ2-5; TRBD2 matches at 9 bases. The DNA end is a closer match to TRBJ2-7, so the J assignment may be wrong. The clonotype comes from a girl between 10 and 17 years old with multiple sclerosis. DNA for the CDR3: TGTGCCAGCAGCTTTAGTCGGACTAGCGCGAACGAGCAGTACTTC. The encoded protein is CASSFSRTSANEQYF.